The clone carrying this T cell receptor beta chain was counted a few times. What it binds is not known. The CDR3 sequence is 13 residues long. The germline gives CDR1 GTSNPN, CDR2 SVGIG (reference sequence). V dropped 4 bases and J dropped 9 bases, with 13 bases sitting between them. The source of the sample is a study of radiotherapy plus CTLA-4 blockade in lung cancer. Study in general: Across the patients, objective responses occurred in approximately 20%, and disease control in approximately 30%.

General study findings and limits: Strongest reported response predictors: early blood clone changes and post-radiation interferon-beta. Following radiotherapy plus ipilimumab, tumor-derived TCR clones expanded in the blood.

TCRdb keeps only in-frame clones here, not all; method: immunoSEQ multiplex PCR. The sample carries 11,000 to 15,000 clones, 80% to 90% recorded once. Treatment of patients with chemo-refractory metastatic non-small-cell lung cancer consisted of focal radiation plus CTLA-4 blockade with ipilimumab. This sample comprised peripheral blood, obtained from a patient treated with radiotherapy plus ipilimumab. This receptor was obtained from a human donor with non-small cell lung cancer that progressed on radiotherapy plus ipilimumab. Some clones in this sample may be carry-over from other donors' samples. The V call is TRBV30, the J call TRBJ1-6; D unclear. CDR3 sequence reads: CAWKRGAGSPLHF. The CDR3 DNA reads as TGTGCCTGGAAGCGAGGCGCGGGTTCACCCCTCCACTTT.